Shown below are 23 T cell receptor beta chains from a single sample sequenced in a study of T cell responses to AZD1222 COVID-19 vaccine. Assay: immunoSEQ multiplex PCR; the TCRdb copy retains only in-frame clones and omits some. Of some 200,000 clones in the sample, approximately 93% were seen once. Sequencing was performed on peripheral blood, taken 28 days after the second AZD1222 dose. The receptors come from an adult who received the AZD1222 COVID-19 vaccine.

The chain employs TRBV19 and TRBJ1-5, with 9 bases identical to TRBD1. From germline, CDR1 is LNHDA and CDR2 SQIVND (reference sequence). CDR3 size: 15 residues. V was pared by 8 bases and J by 4 bases, with 9 bases of the junction left unmatched. The CDR3 reads CASALTGGGNQPQHF. The DNA for the CDR3 is TGTGCCAGTGCTCTTACAGGGGGCGGGAATCAGCCCCAGCATTTT. Variable domain in full (rest from reference TRBV19 and TRBJ1-5): DGGITQSPKYLFRKEGQNVTLSCEQNLNHDAMYWYRQDPGQGLRLIYYSQIVNDFQKGDIAEGYSVSREKKESFPLTVTSAQKNPTAFYLCASALTGGGNQPQHFGDGTRLSIL.

This sequence joins TRBV18 and TRBJ1-1; weak D call: TRBD1 (6 bases). Germline V gives CDR1 KGHSH, CDR2 LQKENI. Trimming took 1 base from V and 4 from J, leaving 16 bases between them. The length of the CDR3 is 16 residues. Here the CDR3 DNA reads TGTGCCAGCTCACCACGACAGACAGGATCCGGCACTGAAGCTTTCTTT. Protein sequence: CASSPRQTGSGTEAFF.

This clone has more than one count but fewer than ten. The chain combines TRBV9 with TRBJ2-7; D ambiguous. The ends were cut back, 0 bases at V and 1 base at J, with 5 bases in the middle. The germline V gene has CDR1 SGDLS and CDR2 YYNGEE. The CDR3 extends over 13 amino acids. For the CDR3, the DNA is TGTGCCAGCAGCGTAGGTCAGTCCTACGAGCAGTACTTC. Protein sequence: CASSVGQSYEQYF. The whole variable domain, remainder taken from reference TRBV9 and TRBJ2-7, is DSGVTQTPKHLITATGQRVTLRCSPRSGDLSVYWYQQSLDQGLQFLIQYYNGEERAKGNILERFSAQQFPDLHSELNLSSLELGDSALYFCASSVGQSYEQYFGPGTRLTVT.

The rearrangement uses TRBV28 and TRBJ1-1; D gene uncertain. CDR3 length equals 12 residues. From germline, CDR1 is MDHEN and CDR2 SYDVKM. V lost 6 bases and J 4 bases, leaving 9 bases between the germline ends. CDR3: CASSPPRTEAFF. The CDR3 nucleotides read TGTGCCAGCAGCCCCCCGCGCACTGAAGCTTTCTTT.

This chain uses TRBV7-8 with TRBJ2-4; D remains ambiguous. The V end was cut by 1 base, the J end by 1 base, with 8 bases between. Looked up from germline, CDR1 is SGHVS and CDR2 is FQNEAQ. CDR3 length: 15 residues. In DNA form, the CDR3 reads TGTGCCAGCAGCTTAGGCGCGGTTGCCAAAAACATTCAGTACTTC. As protein: CASSLGAVAKNIQYF.

In DNA form, the CDR3 reads TGTGCCAGCAGCTACTCGACACTTCCTGGAAACACCATATATTTT. As protein: CASSYSTLPGNTIYF. The J gene is TRBJ1-3, the V gene TRBV5-5, with D hard to call. V was shortened by 3 bases and J by 2 bases, with 12 bases between the two germline ends. The CDR3 sequence is 15 residues long. Germline V lookup: CDR1 SGHKS, CDR2 YYEKEE (reference sequence).

This clone was counted a few times. V gene TRBV6-5 combines with J gene TRBJ1-1; D ambiguous. There are 15 residues in the CDR3. The germline gives CDR1 MNHEY, CDR2 SVGAGI. The ends were cut back, 2 bases at V and 4 bases at J, with 14 bases in the middle. The CDR3 region has the DNA TGTGCCAGCAGTTACACAAGGGCCTTGAGCACTGAAGCTTTCTTT. It specifies CASSYTRALSTEAFF.

This chain uses TRBV7-2 with TRBJ1-4; a weak D match, TRBD1 (6 bases). Germline-derived CDR1 and CDR2 are SGHTA and FQGNSA. V was pared by 4 bases and J by 2 bases, with 14 bases between. This CDR3 region has 16 residues. The CDR3 reads CASSYGGLRTNEKLFF. The CDR3 DNA follows: TGTGCCAGCAGCTATGGGGGGCTCAGGACTAATGAAAAACTGTTTTTT. Full variable domain (missing parts from reference TRBV7-2 and TRBJ1-4): GAGVSQSPSNKVTEKGKDVELRCDPISGHTALYWYRQSLGQGLEFLIYFQGNSAPDKSGLPSDRFSAERTGGSVSTLTIQRTQQEDSAVYLCASSYGGLRTNEKLFFGSGTQLSVL.

The V and J genes are TRBV10-3 and TRBJ1-6, with D perhaps matching TRBD1 (6 bases). V lost 10 bases and J lost 4, with 14 bases in between. This CDR3 region has 14 residues. Germline CDR1 and CDR2: ENHRY and SYGVKD. In nucleotides, the CDR3 is TGTGCCACCGGACAGATCCCTTATAATTCACCCCTCCACTTT. This gives the protein CATGQIPYNSPLHF.

This chain links TRBV10-1 with TRBJ2-1, with D perhaps TRBD1 or TRBD2 (5 bases each). V was cut by 0 bases and J by 0 bases, with 9 bases left in between. This CDR3 spans 16 amino acids. The V gene's germline CDR1 is WNHNN and CDR2 SYGVQD (reference sequence). This chain's CDR3 is CASSESGVSSYNEQFF. The CDR3 DNA sequence: TGCGCCAGCAGTGAGTCGGGGGTTAGCTCCTACAATGAGCAGTTCTTC.

The gene calls are TRBV25-1 and TRBJ1-1; TRBD1 agrees at 8 bases. Germline V gene data show CDR1 as MGHDK and CDR2 as SYGVNS. This CDR3 is built from 14 residues. Trimming cost V 6 bases and J 1 base; bases outside gene matches: 4. The CDR3 loop reads CASSSGTGNTEAFF. The CDR3 nucleotides are TGTGCCAGCAGCTCCGGGACAGGGAACACTGAAGCTTTCTTT. The full variable domain, with the rest looked up from reference TRBV25-1 and TRBJ1-1, is EADIYQTPRYLVIGTGKKITLECSQTMGHDKMYWYQQDPGMELHLIHYSYGVNSTEKGDLSSESTVSRIRTEHFPLTLESARPSHTSQYLCASSSGTGNTEAFFGQGTRLTVV.

This clone has just one count. The gene calls are TRBV7-9 and TRBJ2-2; the match to TRBD2 covers 10 bases. The CDR3 length is 16 residues. Germline values: CDR1 SEHNR, CDR2 FQNEAQ (reference sequence). V lost 2 bases and J lost 3; bases outside the gene matches: 3. The CDR3 DNA sequence: TGTGCCAGCAGCTTACGAGCGGGAGGGTACACCGGGGAGCTGTTTTTT. Protein product: CASSLRAGGYTGELFF.

V usage is TRBV29-1 and J usage is TRBJ1-1, with 7 bases aligning to TRBD1. The V gene end was trimmed by 5 bases and the J gene end by 1 base; junction bases not matched to a gene: 7. The CDR3 spans 14 residues. Germline CDR1 reads SQVTM; CDR2 reads ANQGSEA. CDR3 coding DNA: TGCAGCGTTTACCCCGACAGGGAGAACACTGAAGCTTTCTTT. Its protein product is CSVYPDRENTEAFF.

The chain combines TRBV7-6 with TRBJ1-5, with a possible D match to TRBD1 (6 bases). Germline CDR1 SGHVS, CDR2 FNYEAQ. The CDR3 sequence is 14 residues long. Trimming took off 4 bases at V and 5 bases at J, with 12 bases between the two ends. CDR3 in amino acids: CASSSAGADQPQHF. The DNA for the CDR3 is TGTGCCAGCAGCTCTGCAGGGGCCGATCAGCCCCAGCATTTT.

The chain is built from TRBV7-9 and TRBJ1-6, with TRBD1 matching over 7 bases. Germline CDR1 is SEHNR and CDR2 is FQNEAQ (reference sequence). CDR3 length equals 16 residues. J was trimmed by 6 bases and V by 5 bases; bases with no gene match: 10. CDR3 region: CASSPNRGRGNSPLHF. The CDR3 region has the DNA TGTGCCAGCAGCCCAAACAGGGGTCGAGGTAATTCACCCCTCCACTTT.

The gene calls are TRBV2 and TRBJ1-2, with D hard to call. This CDR3 is 16 amino acids long. Trimming cost V 2 bases and J 4 bases, with 17 bases left between them. Germline CDR1 and CDR2: SNHLY and FYNNEI. The CDR3: CASSELRVPGSYGYTF. CDR3 coding DNA: TGTGCCAGCAGTGAACTCCGGGTTCCTGGGAGCTATGGCTACACCTTC.

CDR3 amino acids: CASSTLGALNTGELFF. The CDR3 DNA follows: TGTGCCAGCAGCACCCTGGGGGCTCTAAACACCGGGGAGCTGTTTTTT. V gene TRBV7-2 combines with J gene TRBJ2-2; D is possibly TRBD1 (6 bases). CDR1 and CDR2 from the germline V gene are SGHTA and FQGNSA. This CDR3 has 16 amino acids. The V and J ends lost 5 bases and 2 bases respectively, with 15 bases between them.

The chain joins TRBV6-5 to TRBJ1-1, with D hard to call. In germline, CDR1 is MNHEY, CDR2 SVGAGI. The V end lost 4 bases, the J end lost 11 bases, and 11 bases lay between the germline ends. CDR3 length: 11 amino acids. The CDR3 region has the DNA TGTGCCAGCAGTTCGACCAGAGTGGCTTTCTTT. Encoded protein: CASSSTRVAFF.

This clone was picked up one time. The gene calls are TRBV10-3 and TRBJ1-5, with D hard to call. The CDR3 totals 14 residues. Trimming removed 2 bases at V and 0 bases at J, with 5 bases between. Germline V lookup: CDR1 ENHRY, CDR2 SYGVKD. This CDR3 reads CAISESVSNQPQHF. CDR3 sequence (DNA): TGTGCCATCAGTGAGAGCGTTAGCAATCAGCCCCAGCATTTT.

The chain combines TRBV7-3 with TRBJ2-1, with D possibly matching TRBD1 (5 bases). Germline V gene sequence: CDR1 SGHTA, CDR2 FQGTGA. Trimming shortened V by 3 bases and J by 8 bases, and 17 bases separated the two germline ends. CDR3 length equals 15 residues. The CDR3 loop reads CASSLNGQGSDEQFF. For the CDR3, the DNA is TGTGCCAGCAGCTTGAATGGGCAGGGAAGCGATGAGCAGTTCTTC.

The gene calls are TRBV29-1 and TRBJ2-7, with 13 bases identical to TRBD2. CDR3 length: 14 residues. V lost 3 bases, J lost 3 bases, and 2 bases stayed unmatched. Looked up from germline, CDR1 is SQVTM and CDR2 is ANQGSEA. The CDR3 nucleotides are TGCAGCGTTGACGGACTAGCGGGGGACTACGAGCAGTACTTC. The encoded protein is CSVDGLAGDYEQYF.

The chain employs TRBV6-5 and TRBJ1-4, with D hard to call. Between the trimmed V and J ends, which lost 6 bases and 7 bases, there was a span of 12 bases. Per the germline V gene, CDR1 is MNHEY and CDR2 is SVGAGI. The CDR3 totals 13 residues. The CDR3 region is CASRGRGLEKLFF. In nucleotides, the CDR3 is TGTGCCAGCAGGGGAAGAGGCCTTGAAAAACTGTTTTTT.

This chain uses TRBV19 with TRBJ1-1, with D perhaps TRBD1 (5 bases). The germline gives CDR1 LNHDA, CDR2 SQIVND (reference sequence). V dropped 3 bases and J dropped 6 bases, with 14 bases sitting between them. The CDR3 length is 14 residues. CDR3 DNA: TGTGCCAGTAGTATCCGCGGGGGAATGGCTGAAGCTTTCTTT. Translating gives CASSIRGGMAEAFF. Full variable domain (outside the CDR3, taken from reference TRBV19 and TRBJ1-1): DGGITQSPKYLFRKEGQNVTLSCEQNLNHDAMYWYRQDPGQGLRLIYYSQIVNDFQKGDIAEGYSVSREKKESFPLTVTSAQKNPTAFYLCASSIRGGMAEAFFGQGTRLTVV.